This T cell receptor (beta chain) was identified in a study of blood T cells in healthy people across ages. Using a J-beta primer mix together with a sample-barcoded 5' primer, a second PCR was run for about 6 to 11 cycles. TCRdb independently ran MiXCR on the 5' RACE reads; one entry per CDR3 protein. The sample has under 2 million distinct CDR3 sequences; about 35% are singletons. The CDR3 runs to 14 residues. Germline assignment: CDR1 SGHDN and CDR2 FVKESK. Trimming took off 5 bases at V and 1 base at J, with 11 bases between the two ends. The chain uses TRBV14 and TRBJ2-5, with D perhaps matching TRBD1 (6 bases). Material: blood. The receptor's source is a woman in her 30s in good health. The CDR3 region has the DNA TGTGCCAGCAGCTACGGACAGCGCCAAGAGACCCAGTACTTC. This codes for CASSYGQRQETQYF.